A selection of T cell receptor beta chains follows, all from one sample in a study of identical twins. TCRdb reprocessed the 5' RACE reads via MiXCR and lists one record per CDR3 protein. The sample yields around 490,000 distinct CDR3 sequences, approximately 20% seen once. Another study also made use of these data, one on yellow fever vaccine responses in identical twins.

Sequenced sample: CD4+ T cells sorted from blood. These receptors came from a young woman in good health. Each CDR3 is given with its conserved first and last residue. Each record gives: D gene, clone size, J gene, V gene, CDR3 DNA, CDR3 protein. A D gene is named only where the DNA matches it firmly. For some rows the clone size is stated as once, few or many, or as a class when expanded; others skip it.

D gene: NA; clone size: NA; J gene: TRBJ2-3; V gene: TRBV29-1; CDR3 DNA: TGCAGCGTGAAGAGCGGGTTCACAGATACGCAGTATTTT; CDR3 protein: CSVKSGFTDTQYF
D gene: NA; clone size: NA; J gene: TRBJ2-7; V gene: TRBV12-3/TRBV12-4; CDR3 DNA: TGTGCCAGCAGTGAGCAAAGTTTGAGGAAGCACGAGCAGTACTTC; CDR3 protein: CASSEQSLRKHEQYF
D gene: TRBD2; clone size: NA; J gene: TRBJ2-1; V gene: TRBV3-1; CDR3 DNA: TGTGCCAGCAGCCAAGACGGACTAGCGGAGGTCTACAATGAGCAGTTCTTC; CDR3 protein: CASSQDGLAEVYNEQFF
D gene: TRBD2; clone size: few; J gene: TRBJ2-1; V gene: TRBV10-3; CDR3 DNA: TGTGCCACCGTAAAGTGGGGAGACCCGGGACTAGCGAGCAATGAGCAGTTCTTC; CDR3 protein: CATVKWGDPGLASNEQFF
D gene: NA; clone size: NA; J gene: TRBJ1-5; V gene: TRBV10-2; CDR3 DNA: TGCGCTAGCAGTGAGTCGACGGGGACGCAGCCCCAGCATTTT; CDR3 protein: CASSESTGTQPQHF
D gene: NA; clone size: NA; J gene: TRBJ2-7; V gene: TRBV7-2; CDR3 DNA: TGTGCCAGCAGCTGGGCTAGGGCCGAGCAGTACTTC; CDR3 protein: CASSWARAEQYF
D gene: NA; clone size: few; J gene: TRBJ2-3; V gene: TRBV4-2; CDR3 DNA: TGTGCCAGCAGCCAGGAAGGATCGGGAGTCGGCGATACGCAGTATTTT; CDR3 protein: CASSQEGSGVGDTQYF
D gene: NA; clone size: few; J gene: TRBJ1-6; V gene: TRBV7-2; CDR3 DNA: TGTGCCAGCAGCTTATCAGGGCTTGATTCACCCCTCCACTTT; CDR3 protein: CASSLSGLDSPLHF
D gene: TRBD1; clone size: many; J gene: TRBJ1-1; V gene: TRBV12-3/TRBV12-4; CDR3 DNA: TGTGCCAGCAGTGGACAGGGGCAGGTGAACACTGAAGCTTTCTTT; CDR3 protein: CASSGQGQVNTEAFF
D gene: NA; clone size: few; J gene: TRBJ1-2; V gene: TRBV6-1; CDR3 DNA: TGTGCCAGCAGGAAAGCAGGGAACTATGGCTACACCTTC; CDR3 protein: CASRKAGNYGYTF
D gene: NA; clone size: few; J gene: TRBJ2-3; V gene: TRBV12-3/TRBV12-4; CDR3 DNA: TGTGCCAGCAGCAACTTTGATACGCAGTATTTT; CDR3 protein: CASSNFDTQYF
D gene: NA; clone size: few; J gene: TRBJ1-2; V gene: TRBV5-6; CDR3 DNA: TGTGCCAGCAGCTTGGCCCAACTGATCTATGGCTACACCTTC; CDR3 protein: CASSLAQLIYGYTF
D gene: TRBD2; clone size: few; J gene: TRBJ2-1; V gene: TRBV12-3/TRBV12-4; CDR3 DNA: TGTGCCAGCAGGAGACTAGCGGGAGGTAATGAGCAGTTCTTC; CDR3 protein: CASRRLAGGNEQFF
D gene: NA; clone size: few; J gene: TRBJ1-1; V gene: TRBV11-1; CDR3 DNA: TGTGCCAGCAGCTCGAGAATGGCGAACACTGAAGCTTTCTTT; CDR3 protein: CASSSRMANTEAFF
D gene: TRBD1; clone size: many; J gene: TRBJ1-1; V gene: TRBV5-1; CDR3 DNA: TGCGCCAGCAGCCCTCAGGGGGAACTGAACACTGAAGCTTTCTTT; CDR3 protein: CASSPQGELNTEAFF
D gene: NA; clone size: few; J gene: TRBJ1-1; V gene: TRBV11-2; CDR3 DNA: TGTGCCAGCAGCTTCGCAGGGGAAGCTTTCTTT; CDR3 protein: CASSFAGEAFF
D gene: NA; clone size: few; J gene: TRBJ2-3; V gene: TRBV29-1; CDR3 DNA: TGCAGCGTCCAAGTCACCGGGACAGATACGCAGTATTTT; CDR3 protein: CSVQVTGTDTQYF
D gene: TRBD1; clone size: NA; J gene: TRBJ1-6; V gene: TRBV29-1; CDR3 DNA: TGCAGCGTTGGAACCGGACAGGGTCCCTCACCCCTCCACTTT; CDR3 protein: CSVGTGQGPSPLHF
D gene: TRBD2; clone size: NA; J gene: TRBJ2-1; V gene: TRBV29-1; CDR3 DNA: TGCAGCGTCGGGAGGGCAGGATCCTACAATGAGCAGTTCTTC; CDR3 protein: CSVGRAGSYNEQFF
D gene: NA; clone size: few; J gene: TRBJ2-7; V gene: TRBV12-3/TRBV12-4; CDR3 DNA: TGTGCCAGCAGTCTCTGGGACGAGCAGTACTTC; CDR3 protein: CASSLWDEQYF
D gene: TRBD1; clone size: few; J gene: TRBJ1-6; V gene: TRBV20-1; CDR3 DNA: TGCAGTGCTAGAGACGGGACAGGGGGCTTCCCAGTCCACTTT; CDR3 protein: CSARDGTGGFPVHF
D gene: TRBD1; clone size: NA; J gene: TRBJ2-7; V gene: TRBV5-1; CDR3 DNA: TGCGCCAGCAGCTTGAAATACGATGGACAGGGGGCAGCCCACGAGCAGTACTTC; CDR3 protein: CASSLKYDGQGAAHEQYF
D gene: NA; clone size: NA; J gene: TRBJ2-2; V gene: TRBV7-6; CDR3 DNA: TGTGCCAGCAGCCCCCGCCCCCAAGTTACCGGGGAGCTGTTTTTT; CDR3 protein: CASSPRPQVTGELFF
D gene: NA; clone size: few; J gene: TRBJ2-7; V gene: TRBV6-1; CDR3 DNA: TGTGCCAGCAGTGACAGGGGTTCCTACGAGCAGTACTTC; CDR3 protein: CASSDRGSYEQYF
D gene: TRBD2; clone size: few; J gene: TRBJ2-1; V gene: TRBV4-1; CDR3 DNA: TGCGCCAGCAGCCAAGGGCCAGGACTAGCGGAAGGATACAATGAGCAGTTCTTC; CDR3 protein: CASSQGPGLAEGYNEQFF
D gene: TRBD2; clone size: few; J gene: TRBJ2-3; V gene: TRBV25-1; CDR3 DNA: TGTGCCAGCAGTGTGTGGACTAGCGGCCTCACAGATACGCAGTATTTT; CDR3 protein: CASSVWTSGLTDTQYF
D gene: TRBD1; clone size: NA; J gene: TRBJ2-7; V gene: TRBV29-1; CDR3 DNA: TGCAGCGTCGGGACAGACTACGAGCAGTACTTC; CDR3 protein: CSVGTDYEQYF
D gene: NA; clone size: few; J gene: TRBJ1-4; V gene: TRBV12-3/TRBV12-4; CDR3 DNA: TGTGCCAGCAGTGGCAGGGCTGAAAAACTGTTTTTT; CDR3 protein: CASSGRAEKLFF
D gene: TRBD2; clone size: few; J gene: TRBJ2-1; V gene: TRBV24-1; CDR3 DNA: TGTGCCACCAGTGATTTCACTAGCGGAAACAATGAGCAGTTCTTC; CDR3 protein: CATSDFTSGNNEQFF
D gene: TRBD2; clone size: few; J gene: TRBJ2-3; V gene: TRBV6-5; CDR3 DNA: TGTGCCAGCAGTTTGGGGACTAGCGGGAGCTTTGAGTATTTT; CDR3 protein: CASSLGTSGSFEYF
D gene: TRBD2; clone size: NA; J gene: TRBJ2-7; V gene: TRBV3-1; CDR3 DNA: TGTGCCAGCAGCCAAGGGACTAGCGGGAGAAATGAGCAGTACTTC; CDR3 protein: CASSQGTSGRNEQYF
D gene: NA; clone size: NA; J gene: TRBJ2-5; V gene: TRBV5-1; CDR3 DNA: TGCGCCAGCAGTTTAACCGGACAGCAGCAAGAGACCCAGTACTTC; CDR3 protein: CASSLTGQQQETQYF
D gene: NA; clone size: NA; J gene: TRBJ1-3; V gene: TRBV5-1; CDR3 DNA: TGCGCCAGCATGGGGGCTGGAAACACCATATATTTT; CDR3 protein: CASMGAGNTIYF
D gene: NA; clone size: NA; J gene: TRBJ2-2; V gene: TRBV14; CDR3 DNA: TGTGCCAGCAGCCGACTCGGGGTAAACACCGGGGAGCTGTTTTTT; CDR3 protein: CASSRLGVNTGELFF
D gene: TRBD1; clone size: few; J gene: TRBJ1-4; V gene: TRBV7-2; CDR3 DNA: TGTGCCAGCAGCCCCAGGACCGGGACAGGGGGGGTAAAACTGTTTTTT; CDR3 protein: CASSPRTGTGGVKLFF
D gene: NA; clone size: NA; J gene: TRBJ1-2; V gene: TRBV20-1; CDR3 DNA: TGCAGTGCCCCCCTAACAACTAACTATGGCTACACCTTC; CDR3 protein: CSAPLTTNYGYTF
D gene: NA; clone size: few; J gene: TRBJ2-3; V gene: TRBV28; CDR3 DNA: TGTGCCAGCAGAGAGAGGATTTCAGATACGCAGTATTTT; CDR3 protein: CASRERISDTQYF
D gene: TRBD2; clone size: NA; J gene: TRBJ2-1; V gene: TRBV20-1; CDR3 DNA: TGCAGTGCTAGAACTAGCGAAGCACCTGAACAGTACAATGAGCAGTTCTTC; CDR3 protein: CSARTSEAPEQYNEQFF
D gene: TRBD2; clone size: NA; J gene: TRBJ2-1; V gene: TRBV20-1; CDR3 DNA: TGCAGTGCTATAAGGACTAGCGGGAGCAATGAGCAGTTCTTC; CDR3 protein: CSAIRTSGSNEQFF
D gene: NA; clone size: NA; J gene: TRBJ1-3; V gene: TRBV14; CDR3 DNA: TGTGCCAGCAGCCAAGATCTAACCTTCTCTGGAAACACCATATATTTT; CDR3 protein: CASSQDLTFSGNTIYF
D gene: NA; clone size: NA; J gene: TRBJ2-2; V gene: TRBV3-1; CDR3 DNA: TGTGCCAGCAGCCAATTAGACGGGGAGCTGTTTTTT; CDR3 protein: CASSQLDGELFF
D gene: NA; clone size: NA; J gene: TRBJ2-1; V gene: TRBV5-1; CDR3 DNA: TGCGCCAGCAGCGAAGCAGGGCTTGACTCCTACAATGAGCAGTTCTTC; CDR3 protein: CASSEAGLDSYNEQFF
D gene: NA; clone size: NA; J gene: TRBJ1-1; V gene: TRBV27; CDR3 DNA: TGTGCCAGCAGTTTGTCAGACTACACTGAAGCTTTCTTT; CDR3 protein: CASSLSDYTEAFF
D gene: TRBD1; clone size: NA; J gene: TRBJ1-5; V gene: TRBV28; CDR3 DNA: TGTGCCAGCAGTAAAGACAGGGACGGCGGGCCCCAGCATTTT; CDR3 protein: CASSKDRDGGPQHF
D gene: NA; clone size: NA; J gene: TRBJ2-1; V gene: TRBV7-6; CDR3 DNA: TGTGCCAGCAGCTTAATGGGCCCAGGGCCGTACAATGAGCAGTTCTTC; CDR3 protein: CASSLMGPGPYNEQFF
D gene: NA; clone size: many; J gene: TRBJ2-1; V gene: TRBV12-3/TRBV12-4; CDR3 DNA: TGTGCCAGCAGCGGGCCCAATGAGCAGTTCTTC; CDR3 protein: CASSGPNEQFF
D gene: TRBD2; clone size: NA; J gene: TRBJ2-5; V gene: TRBV10-3; CDR3 DNA: TGTGCCGCCGGACTAGCGGGGGGGCCTCAGGAGACCCAGTACTTC; CDR3 protein: CAAGLAGGPQETQYF
D gene: NA; clone size: few; J gene: TRBJ1-2; V gene: TRBV20-1; CDR3 DNA: TGCAGTGCTCCCCCAGGGCGGAGGGACAACTATGGCTACACCTTC; CDR3 protein: CSAPPGRRDNYGYTF
D gene: NA; clone size: NA; J gene: TRBJ1-1; V gene: TRBV2; CDR3 DNA: TGTGCCAGCAGTGGGACCCGACAGTTGAACACTGAAGCTTTCTTT; CDR3 protein: CASSGTRQLNTEAFF
D gene: NA; clone size: few; J gene: TRBJ2-1; V gene: TRBV28; CDR3 DNA: TGTGCCAGCAGCCCCGGGATTAAGCAGTTCTTC; CDR3 protein: CASSPGIKQFF
D gene: TRBD1; clone size: NA; J gene: TRBJ2-3; V gene: TRBV7-9; CDR3 DNA: TGTGCCAGCAGCTCCTCACAGGGGGCCCTCACAGATACGCAGTATTTT; CDR3 protein: CASSSSQGALTDTQYF
D gene: NA; clone size: many; J gene: TRBJ2-1; V gene: TRBV9; CDR3 DNA: TGTGCCAGCAGCGTAGGTGCGGGTGGATACAATGAGCAGTTCTTC; CDR3 protein: CASSVGAGGYNEQFF
D gene: TRBD2; clone size: NA; J gene: TRBJ2-1; V gene: TRBV12-3/TRBV12-4; CDR3 DNA: TGTGCCAGCAGTTTAGGATTCCTAGCGGGAGGTTCCACTAAAAGCAATGAGCAGTTCTTC; CDR3 protein: CASSLGFLAGGSTKSNEQFF